In its sample, the clone carrying this T cell receptor beta chain was seen many times. V was clipped by 3 bases and J by 2 bases, with 5 bases between them. The CDR3 runs 12 residues. Looked up from germline, CDR1 is MDHEN and CDR2 is SYDVKM. Time point of the sample: patch test 1, 2 weeks after DPC sensitization. As for treatment: therapeutic diphenylcyclopropenone sensitization with weekly scalp DPC. This record comes from a study of human T cells and chemical hapten exposure. TCRdb itself ran the RACE reads through MiXCR, one entry per CDR3 protein. The sample includes 100,000 to 150,000 distinct CDR3 sequences, about 13% of them seen just once.

The receptor comes from a man younger than 30 with alopecia areata. Some clones in this sample may be carry-over from other donors' samples. The sequences come from whole blood, collected in connection with sensitization to the hapten diphenylcyclopropenone (DPC). The rearrangement links TRBV28 to TRBJ2-7; D ambiguous. CDR3 in DNA: TGTGCCAGCAGTTTCCTACCCTACGAGCAGTACTTC. Encoded protein: CASSFLPYEQYF.